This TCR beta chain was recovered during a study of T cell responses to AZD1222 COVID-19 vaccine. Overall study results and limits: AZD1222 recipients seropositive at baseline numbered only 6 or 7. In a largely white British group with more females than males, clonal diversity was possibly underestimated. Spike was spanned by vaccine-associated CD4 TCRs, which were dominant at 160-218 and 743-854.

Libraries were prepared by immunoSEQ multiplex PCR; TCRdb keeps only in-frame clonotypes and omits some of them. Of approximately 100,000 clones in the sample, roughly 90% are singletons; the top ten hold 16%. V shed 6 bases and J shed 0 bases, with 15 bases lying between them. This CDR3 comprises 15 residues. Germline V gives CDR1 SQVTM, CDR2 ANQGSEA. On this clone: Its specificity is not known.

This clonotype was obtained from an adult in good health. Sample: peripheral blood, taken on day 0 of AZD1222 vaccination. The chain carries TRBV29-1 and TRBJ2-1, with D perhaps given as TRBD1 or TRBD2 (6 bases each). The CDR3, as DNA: TGCAGCGTGAGGGGGGATTGGGGCTCCTACAATGAGCAGTTCTTC. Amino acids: CSVRGDWGSYNEQFF.